The 18 T cell receptor beta chains given below trace back to one sample, sequenced in a study of blood T cell repertoires in COVID-19. Assay: immunoSEQ multiplex PCR; the TCRdb copy retains only in-frame clones and omits some. The sample has about 250,000 clones, less than 90% seen once. The specimen was PBMCs or T cells enriched from blood (not recorded which). The receptor source for this set is a woman between 50 and 59 years old who had recovered from COVID-19.

The gene calls are TRBV10-3 and TRBJ2-7; D possibly corresponds to TRBD2 (6 bases). The length of the CDR3 is 15 residues. Trimming removed 4 bases at V and 2 bases at J, with 15 bases between. CDR1 is ENHRY and CDR2 is SYGVKD in the germline V gene. CDR3: CAISGGSGSPYEQYF. The CDR3 DNA is TGTGCCATCAGTGGAGGTAGCGGTTCCCCCTACGAGCAGTACTTC.

CDR3 bases: TGTGCCATCAGTGAAGTGGGCACTCAGCCCCAGCATTTT. This codes for CAISEVGTQPQHF. V is TRBV10-3 and J is TRBJ1-5; no clear D gene. Trimming shortened V by 3 bases and J by 6 bases, and 9 bases separated the two germline ends. Looked up from germline, CDR1 is ENHRY and CDR2 is SYGVKD. This CDR3 is 13 amino acids long.

This sequence joins TRBV29-1 and TRBJ1-1; D is uncertain. V was trimmed by 4 bases and J by 0 bases, leaving 15 bases between them. The CDR3 runs 15 residues. CDR1 and CDR2 (germline): SQVTM, ANQGSEA. The CDR3 DNA is TGCAGCGTTGTGGTCAAAACTACCTTGAACACTGAAGCTTTCTTT. This encodes CSVVVKTTLNTEAFF.

The V and J genes are TRBV21-1 and TRBJ2-7; whether TRBD1, the table's D call, matches the DNA was not checked. TRBV21-1 is noted as a pseudogene. The CDR3 consists of 13 residues. CDR3 sequence reads: CASKNLAVYEQYF. DNA of the CDR3: TGTGCCAGCAAAAATCTGGCAGTTTACGAGCAGTACTTC.

The chain joins TRBV3-1 (or the pseudogene TRBV3-2) to TRBJ1-4; D is possibly TRBD1 (6 bases). The CDR3 is made up of 17 amino acids. Germline CDR1 reads LGHDT; CDR2 reads YNNKEL (reference sequence). Trimming stripped 5 bases from V and 2 bases from J, with 18 bases between. The DNA for the CDR3 is TGTGCCAGCAGCAGCCGACTAAGGGGGAGTACTAATGAAAAACTGTTTTTT. It is translated as CASSSRLRGSTNEKLFF.

This clone was recorded a few times. This chain connects TRBV27 to TRBJ1-5; D uncertain. CDR1 is MNHEY and CDR2 is SMNVEV in the germline V gene (reference sequence). V lost 4 bases, J lost 4 bases, and 2 bases lay in between. This CDR3 contains 11 residues. The CDR3 loop is CASSSNQPQHF. CDR3 nucleotide sequence: TGTGCCAGCAGTTCAAATCAGCCCCAGCATTTT.

The chain links TRBV28 to TRBJ1-2, with D tentatively TRBD1 (6 bases). CDR1 and CDR2 (germline): MDHEN, SYDVKM. Trimming removed 6 bases at V and 4 bases at J, with 12 bases between. The CDR3 covers 13 residues. CDR3 DNA: TGTGCCAGCAGAAAGACAGGCTTCTATGGCTACACCTTC. Translation: CASRKTGFYGYTF.

The chain recombines TRBV7-2 with TRBJ2-3; no firm D call. CDR1 is SGHTA and CDR2 is FQGNSA in the germline V gene. The V end lost 5 bases, the J end lost 1 base, and 16 bases lay between the germline ends. The CDR3 extends over 16 amino acids. For the CDR3, the DNA is TGTGCCAGCAGCCTAGGATCTTCACTCCGCACAGATACGCAGTATTTT. It translates to CASSLGSSLRTDTQYF.

The chain has TRBV7-3 and TRBJ2-2, with TRBD2 matching 11 bases. The CDR3 spans 16 residues. Germline V CDR1 and CDR2: SGHTA, FQGTGA. The ends lost 5 bases at V and 2 bases at J; junction bases unmatched: 4. Here the CDR3 DNA reads TGTGCCAGCAGCCAAACTAGCGGGAGTAACACCGGGGAGCTGTTTTTT. Translation gives CASSQTSGSNTGELFF.

This chain links TRBV14 with TRBJ2-2, with D possibly matching TRBD2 (5 bases). CDR3 length: 17 amino acids. Germline V gene sequence: CDR1 SGHDN, CDR2 FVKESK. V was trimmed by 0 bases and J by 0 bases, leaving 11 bases between them. The CDR3, as DNA: TGTGCCAGCAGCCAAGAAAGAGGGCTAGCGAACACCGGGGAGCTGTTTTTT. Translating it yields CASSQERGLANTGELFF.

The chain is built from TRBV20-1 and TRBJ2-5, with D perhaps TRBD2 (5 bases). V gave up 8 bases and J gave up 5 bases, with 12 bases separating them. CDR3 length: 11 amino acids. Germline CDR1 DFQATT, CDR2 SNEGSKA (reference sequence). Written as DNA, the CDR3 is TGCAGTTTCGAACAGCGGGAGACCCAGTACTTC. Protein: CSFEQRETQYF.

V gene TRBV24-1 combines with J gene TRBJ2-5; 7 nucleotides agree with TRBD1. CDR1 is KGHDR, CDR2 SFDVKD, per germline. The CDR3 length is 16 residues. J lost 1 base, V lost 5 bases, and 9 bases had no gene match. The CDR3 DNA follows: TGTGCCACCAGTGCCCAAATGACAGGGTCCCAAGAGACCCAGTACTTC. It translates to CATSAQMTGSQETQYF.

In this sample, this clone turned up a few times. This rearrangement joins TRBV2 to TRBJ1-5; the D gene is possibly TRBD1 (5 bases). CDR3 size: 14 residues. Germline assignment: CDR1 SNHLY and CDR2 FYNNEI. Deletions cut 8 bases from V and 3 bases from J, with 14 bases between. The CDR3 spells CASGGQGDNQPQHF. The CDR3 nucleotides are TGTGCCAGCGGCGGCCAGGGTGACAATCAGCCCCAGCATTTT.

V and J are TRBV10-1 and TRBJ1-3; 7 bases agree with TRBD1. The CDR3 is 16 amino acids. In germline, CDR1 is WNHNN, CDR2 SYGVQD (reference sequence). The ends lost 6 bases at V and 1 base at J; junction bases unmatched: 9. The CDR3 DNA reads TGCGCCAGCAGCCTGACAGGGATCATATCTGGAAACACCATATATTTT. This encodes CASSLTGIISGNTIYF.

The chain joins TRBV6-1 to TRBJ1-5; D remains unclear. CDR1 MNHNS and CDR2 SASEGT come from the germline V gene. The CDR3 is 15 amino acids. Trimming left V 2 bases short and J 4 bases short, with 12 bases between. CDR3 sequence: CASSETSGINQPQHF. CDR3 DNA: TGTGCCAGCAGTGAAACATCGGGGATTAATCAGCCCCAGCATTTT.

The chain recombines TRBV24-1 with TRBJ2-3; perhaps TRBD2 as D (6 bases). This CDR3 is 13 amino acids long. Germline V gives CDR1 KGHDR, CDR2 SFDVKD. Deletions cut 5 bases from V and 8 bases from J, with 13 bases between. The CDR3 coding sequence is TGTGCCACCAGTGCCGTTGGAGGGGTTACGCAGTATTTT. This gives the protein CATSAVGGVTQYF.

The chain uses TRBV30 and TRBJ2-1, with D possibly being TRBD2 (5 bases). The V end lost 7 bases, the J end lost 8 bases, and 15 bases lay between the germline ends. The CDR3 length is 12 residues. Germline assignment: CDR1 GTSNPN and CDR2 SVGIG (reference sequence). The DNA of the CDR3 is TGTGCCTCGGGGTGGGAGAGGTATGAGCAGTTCTTC. Encoded protein: CASGWERYEQFF.

The gene calls are TRBV7-9 and TRBJ2-7; D might be TRBD2 (6 bases). CDR1 SEHNR and CDR2 FQNEAQ come from the germline V gene (reference sequence). V was cut by 5 bases and J by 7 bases, with 18 bases left in between. The CDR3 covers 14 residues. The CDR3 loop is CASSPWATGGEQYF. The DNA for the CDR3 is TGTGCCAGCAGCCCCTGGGCGACTGGAGGGGAGCAGTACTTC.